The T cell receptor (beta chain) described here comes from a study of T-cell memory formation after mild COVID-19 (dated by TCRdb to about 2021). General notes on the study: TCR sequence clusters from the two donors were largely donor specific. T-cell clones expanding and contracting after mild COVID-19 in a couple of donors were tracked by longitudinal TCRalpha and TCRbeta repertoire sequencing. The cohort was made up of two young adult volunteers, one female and one male, who were previously healthy.

PBMCs were isolated by Ficoll-Paque density gradient centrifugation. TCRdb records Illumina NovaSeq 6000 as the sequencer. cDNA libraries for TCRalpha and TCRbeta were prepared by 5'RACE using constant-segment primers, with sample barcodes and unique molecular identifiers added. Trizol reagent was used to extract RNA from every sample. Library amplification was performed in two PCR steps, and a second sample barcode and Illumina TruSeq adapters were introduced in the second step. The libraries were sequenced on an Illumina NovaSeq using 2 x 150 bp paired-end reads. The authors' pipeline ran thus. Demultiplexing of reads and collapsing into UMI-guided consensus sequences were performed with migec v1.2.7. Using mixcr v2.1.11, UMI consensuses were aligned to TRA and TRB V and J templates and then assembled into clonotypes. A clonotype was counted as expanded or contracted only when both edgeR and NoisET called the clonotype significant, with the noise models trained on biological replicates. For edgeR calls, a false discovery rate-adjusted p below 0.01 and a log2 fold-change threshold of 1 were applied. PCA with hierarchical clustering of max-normalized trajectories of the 1000 most abundant clonotypes was used as exploratory dynamics analysis. Separately sequenced CD4+ and CD8+ repertoires were used to assign the CD4 or CD8 phenotype of responding clones. The raw public reads went through TCRdb reprocessing: fastp at Q25, MiXCR clone calling, in-frame beta chains kept. Every CDR3 protein is listed once, alongside the most common genes and DNA of its rows. TCRdb assigned the V and J calls; the authors' analysis was not used. The sample includes some 130,000 distinct CDR3 sequences, with about 15% observed a single time. The ten most abundant clones make up approximately 4.7% of the sample.

About this clonotype itself: This receptor's antigen is unknown. Per-base qualities were not stored, and no clone one base away is much larger.

General findings and caveats noted by the study authors: Some responding clones were detected in pre-infection memory, which suggested that pre-existing cross-reactive memory T cells had joined the SARS-CoV-2 response. Contracting CD4+ clones appeared mostly in the CM and EM memory subsets, whereas CD8+ clones were enriched in EMRA. Balanced CD4/CD8 phenotypes were observed for clones contracting from day 15 to 85, whereas a bias towards CD4+ was observed for a second wave of clones expanding from day 15 to 37. Only a couple of mild cases were covered by the study, and larger cohorts that include severe cases with pre-infection samples were considered necessary. Whether the second-wave clones peaking on day 37 were SARS-CoV-2 specific was not confirmed.

The sequenced sample was PBMCs or a T cell subset sorted from them (not recorded which). The origin of this receptor is a man in his late teens or twenties who had mild COVID-19 (a few samples of this study predate the infection). The sample titles of this study are shuffled in the database, so cell type and time point are left out; the donor was told from shared clones.

The nucleotide sequence reads as follows: TGCGCCAGCAGCGTGGGGAACCAAGAGACCCAGTACTTC. This yields the protein CASSVGNQETQYF. The rearranged segments are TRBV5-1 and TRBJ2-5, with no confident D gene call. V loses 4 bases, J loses 0 bases, and the germline ends lie 7 bases apart. From the germline V gene, CDR1 is SGHRS and CDR2 is YFSETQ. The CDR3 runs 13 residues from the cysteine to the phenylalanine. Only the CDR3 DNA is retained, 39 bases long and in frame from the first base.